The present T cell receptor (beta chain) was sequenced within a study of blood T cell repertoires in COVID-19. Sequencing was performed with immunoSEQ multiplex PCR; in TCRdb, only in-frame clones are kept and a portion is missing. Of roughly 57,000 clones in the sample, approximately 90% were seen once. The V end lost 4 bases, the J end lost 8 bases, and 14 bases lay between the germline ends. The CDR3 contains 14 residues. Germline V lookup: CDR1 SGHAT, CDR2 FQNNGV. This receptor was taken from a human donor in a cohort sampled during active COVID-19. The gene calls are TRBV11-2 and TRBJ1-4; D gene uncertain. Sequenced input: peripheral blood. The CDR3 DNA reads TGTGCCAGCAGCTACCGGGATTTGGGGGAAAAACTGTTTTTT. Translating gives CASSYRDLGEKLFF.